The entry below gives a single TCR beta chain sequence along with its context. RNA, at about 0.45 to 1 ug, was reverse transcribed with random hexamers. One entry per CDR3 protein, called by TCRdb with MiXCR from the immunoSEQ multiplex PCR reads. The sample has approximately 210,000 distinct CDR3 sequences, approximately 94% seen once. Per germline, CDR1 GTSNPN and CDR2 SVGIG (reference sequence). CDR3 length equals 15 residues. Trimming at V came to 1 base and at J to 6 bases, leaving 11 bases not matched to a gene. The sample is drawn from a study of CD8 T cells in Susac syndrome. The J gene is TRBJ1-2, the V gene TRBV30; 7 bases fit TRBD1. Sequenced sample: CD4+ T cells from PBMCs. The clonotype comes from a human donor with Susac syndrome. The CDR3 bases are TGTGCCTGGAGTGGGACAGGTTGGGGCGTTGATGGCTACACCTTC. Residues: CAWSGTGWGVDGYTF.